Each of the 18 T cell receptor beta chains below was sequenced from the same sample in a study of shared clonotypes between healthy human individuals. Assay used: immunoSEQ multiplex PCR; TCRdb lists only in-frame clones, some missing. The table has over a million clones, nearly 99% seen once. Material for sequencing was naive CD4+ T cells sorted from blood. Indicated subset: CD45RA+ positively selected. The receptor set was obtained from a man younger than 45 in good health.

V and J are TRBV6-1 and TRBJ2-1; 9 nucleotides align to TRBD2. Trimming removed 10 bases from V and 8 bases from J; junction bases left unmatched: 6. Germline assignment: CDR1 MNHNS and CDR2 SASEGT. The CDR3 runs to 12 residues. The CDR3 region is CATSAGGYEQFF. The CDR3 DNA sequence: TGTGCCACCTCAGCGGGAGGTTATGAGCAGTTCTTC.

CDR3 sequence reads: CASSIARTGGSLGGYTF. The DNA of the CDR3 is TGTGCCAGTAGTATAGCGAGGACAGGGGGATCCCTCGGTGGCTACACCTTC. The chain employs TRBV19 and TRBJ1-2, with 10 bases identical to TRBD1. The CDR3 has 17 residues. V lost 1 base to trimming and J lost 7 bases; unmatched junction nucleotides: 12. Germline V lookup: CDR1 LNHDA, CDR2 SQIVND (reference sequence).

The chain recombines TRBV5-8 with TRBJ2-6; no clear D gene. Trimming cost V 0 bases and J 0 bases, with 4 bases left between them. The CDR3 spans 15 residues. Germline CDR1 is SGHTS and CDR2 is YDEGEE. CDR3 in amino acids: CASSLGASGANVLTF. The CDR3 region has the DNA TGTGCCAGCAGCTTGGGTGCCTCTGGGGCCAACGTCCTGACTTTC. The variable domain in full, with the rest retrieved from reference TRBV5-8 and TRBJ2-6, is EAGVTQSPTHLIKTRGQQATLRCSPISGHTSVYWYQQALGLGLQFLLWYDEGEERNRGNFPPRFSGRQFPNYSSELNVNALELEDSALYLCASSLGASGANVLTFGAGSRLTVL.

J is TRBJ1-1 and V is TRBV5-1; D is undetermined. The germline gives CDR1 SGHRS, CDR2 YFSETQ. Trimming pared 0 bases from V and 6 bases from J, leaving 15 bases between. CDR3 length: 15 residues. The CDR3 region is CASSLEAPGKAEAFF. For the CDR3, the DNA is TGCGCCAGCAGCTTGGAGGCTCCGGGGAAAGCTGAAGCTTTCTTT.

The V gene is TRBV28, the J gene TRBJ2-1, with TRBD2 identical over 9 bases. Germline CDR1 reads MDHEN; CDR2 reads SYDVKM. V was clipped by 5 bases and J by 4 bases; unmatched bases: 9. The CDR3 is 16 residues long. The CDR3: CASSPTGTSRYNEQFF. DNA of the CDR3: TGTGCCAGCAGTCCAACCGGGACTAGCAGATACAATGAGCAGTTCTTC.

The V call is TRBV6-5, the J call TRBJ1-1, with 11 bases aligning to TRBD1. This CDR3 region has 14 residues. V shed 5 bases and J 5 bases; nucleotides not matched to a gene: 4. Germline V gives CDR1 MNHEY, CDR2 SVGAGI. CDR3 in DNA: TGTGCCAGCAGTAGGGGGGACAGGGGGACTGAAGCTTTCTTT. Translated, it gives CASSRGDRGTEAFF.

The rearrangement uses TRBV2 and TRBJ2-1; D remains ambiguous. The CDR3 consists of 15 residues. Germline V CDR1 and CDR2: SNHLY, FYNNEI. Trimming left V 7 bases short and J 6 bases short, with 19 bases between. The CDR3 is CASTRDPAVSNEQFF. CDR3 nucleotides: TGTGCCAGCACTAGAGACCCGGCTGTATCCAATGAGCAGTTCTTC.

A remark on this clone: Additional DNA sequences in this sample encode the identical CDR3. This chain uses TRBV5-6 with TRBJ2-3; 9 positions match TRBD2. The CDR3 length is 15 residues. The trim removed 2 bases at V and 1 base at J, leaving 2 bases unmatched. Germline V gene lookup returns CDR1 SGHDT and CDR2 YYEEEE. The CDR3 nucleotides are TGTGCCAGCAGCTTAATAGCGGGAGGCACAGATACGCAGTATTTT. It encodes CASSLIAGGTDTQYF.

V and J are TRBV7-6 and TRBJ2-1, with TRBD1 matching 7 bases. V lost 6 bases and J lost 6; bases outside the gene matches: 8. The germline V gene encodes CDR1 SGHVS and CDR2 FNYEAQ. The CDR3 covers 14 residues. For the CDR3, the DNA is TGTGCCAGCAGTATAGGGACAGAGTTCAATGAGCAGTTCTTC. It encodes CASSIGTEFNEQFF.

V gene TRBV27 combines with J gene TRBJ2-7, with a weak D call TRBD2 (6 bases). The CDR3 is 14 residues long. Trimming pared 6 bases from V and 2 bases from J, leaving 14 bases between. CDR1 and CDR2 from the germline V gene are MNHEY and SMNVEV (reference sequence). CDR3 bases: TGTGCCAGCAGGATCCATGGGGGGACCTACGAGCAGTACTTC. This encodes CASRIHGGTYEQYF.

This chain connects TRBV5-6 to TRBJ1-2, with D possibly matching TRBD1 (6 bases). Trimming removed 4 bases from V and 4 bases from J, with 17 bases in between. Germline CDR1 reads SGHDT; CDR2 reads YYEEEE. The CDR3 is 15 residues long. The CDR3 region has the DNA TGTGCCAGCAGCACAGCCGGGACACCCCGCTATGGCTACACCTTC. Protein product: CASSTAGTPRYGYTF. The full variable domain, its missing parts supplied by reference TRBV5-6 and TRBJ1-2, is DAGVTQSPTHLIKTRGQQVTLRCSPKSGHDTVSWYQQALGQGPQFIFQYYEEEERQRGNFPDRFSGHQFPNYSSELNVNALLLGDSALYLCASSTAGTPRYGYTFGSGTRLTVV.

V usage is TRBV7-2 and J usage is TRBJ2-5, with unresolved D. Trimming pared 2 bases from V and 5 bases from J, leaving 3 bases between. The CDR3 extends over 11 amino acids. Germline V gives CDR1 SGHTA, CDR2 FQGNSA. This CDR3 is CASSLIETQYF. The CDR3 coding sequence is TGTGCCAGCAGCTTAATCGAGACCCAGTACTTC.

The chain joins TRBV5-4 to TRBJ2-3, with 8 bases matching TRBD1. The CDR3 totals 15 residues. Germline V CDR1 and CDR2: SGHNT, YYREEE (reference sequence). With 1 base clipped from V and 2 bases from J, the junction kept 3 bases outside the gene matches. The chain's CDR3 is CASSLWDRFTDTQYF. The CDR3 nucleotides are TGTGCCAGCAGCTTGTGGGACAGGTTCACAGATACGCAGTATTTT.

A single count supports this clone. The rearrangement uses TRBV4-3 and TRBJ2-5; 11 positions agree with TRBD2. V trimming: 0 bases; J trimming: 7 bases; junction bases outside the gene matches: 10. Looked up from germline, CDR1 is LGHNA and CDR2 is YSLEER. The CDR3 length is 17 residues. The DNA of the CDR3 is TGCGCCAGCAGCCAAGACGTATTACTAGCGGGGGCGGTGACCCAGTACTTC. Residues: CASSQDVLLAGAVTQYF.

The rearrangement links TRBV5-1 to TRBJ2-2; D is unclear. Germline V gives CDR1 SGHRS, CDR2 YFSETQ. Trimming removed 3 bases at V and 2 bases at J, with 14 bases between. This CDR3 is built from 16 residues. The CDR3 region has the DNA TGCGCCAGCAGCTCCCAGTTGAACAGTAACACCGGGGAGCTGTTTTTT. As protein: CASSSQLNSNTGELFF.

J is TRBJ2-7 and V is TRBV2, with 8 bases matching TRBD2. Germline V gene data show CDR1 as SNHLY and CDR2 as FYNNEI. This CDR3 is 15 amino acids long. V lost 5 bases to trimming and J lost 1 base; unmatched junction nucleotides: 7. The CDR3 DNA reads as TGTGCCAGCAGTCAGGAATTAGCGGGGTCCTACGAGCAGTACTTC. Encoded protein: CASSQELAGSYEQYF.

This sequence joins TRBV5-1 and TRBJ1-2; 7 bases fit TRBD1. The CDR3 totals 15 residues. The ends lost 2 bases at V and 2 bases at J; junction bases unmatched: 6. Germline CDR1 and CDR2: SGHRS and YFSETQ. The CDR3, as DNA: TGCGCCAGCAGCTTTGAGGGGGCGAAAAACTATGGCTACACCTTC. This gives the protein CASSFEGAKNYGYTF.

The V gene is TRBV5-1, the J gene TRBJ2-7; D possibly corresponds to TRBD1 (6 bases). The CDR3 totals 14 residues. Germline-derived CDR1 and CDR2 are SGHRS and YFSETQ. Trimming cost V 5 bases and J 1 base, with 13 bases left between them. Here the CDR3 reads CASSYGTSSYEQYF. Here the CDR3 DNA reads TGCGCCAGCAGTTACGGGACATCATCCTACGAGCAGTACTTC.